This T cell receptor (beta chain) was identified during a study of cytomegalovirus exposure and HLA in healthy donors. Study findings and constraints: The study recorded around 160 TCR beta chains that were cytomegalovirus-associated. Presence/absence comparisons presumed near-even sequencing depth among donors.

This clone has more than one count but fewer than ten. Its matching antigen is unknown. Researchers ran the PCR with 60 Vbeta and 13 Jbeta primers. TCRdb keeps only in-frame clones here, not all; method: immunoSEQ multiplex PCR. The sample records approximately 65,000 clones, approximately 64% being singletons. The CDR3 length is 14 residues. Germline lookup yields CDR1 LGHNA and CDR2 YSLEER. The V gene lost 0 bases and the J gene lost 5 bases, with 8 bases spanning the gap. The sequence derives from a man aged 35-49 years in good health and CMV-seropositive. The rearrangement joins TRBV4-3 to TRBJ2-1; D call uncertain. The sequenced sample consisted of PBMCs. The CDR3 DNA is TGCGCCAGCAGCCAAGAATGGCCGAACAATGAGCAGTTCTTC. Its translation is CASSQEWPNNEQFF.